Below, 8 T cell receptor beta chains from the same sample are listed, as sequenced in a study of cytotoxic CD8 clonotypes in ibrutinib-treated CLL. Profiled with immunoSEQ multiplex PCR; TCRdb holds only in-frame clones, not every one. Of roughly 20,000 clones listed, over 70% are singletons. The specimen comprised PBMCs, sampled before ibrutinib treatment. The receptors derive from a human donor with chronic lymphocytic leukemia.

This chain links TRBV6-5 with TRBJ2-7; tentative D call: TRBD2 (6 bases). CDR1 is MNHEY and CDR2 is SVGAGI in the germline V gene. V was trimmed by 2 bases and J by 1 base, leaving 9 bases between them. This CDR3 spans 14 amino acids. CDR3: CASSYLGGSYEQYF. The CDR3 bases are TGTGCCAGCAGTTACCTCGGGGGTTCCTACGAGCAGTACTTC.

This clone was seen more than once but under ten times. The rearrangement joins TRBV10-3 to TRBJ2-3; TRBD1 matches at 7 bases. CDR3 size: 15 residues. Germline assignment: CDR1 ENHRY and CDR2 SYGVKD. V lost 3 bases to trimming and J lost 3 bases; unmatched junction nucleotides: 6. CDR3 protein: CAISDIGGTTDTQYF. In DNA, the CDR3 is TGTGCCATCAGTGATATAGGGGGCACAACAGATACGCAGTATTTT.

This sequence joins TRBV11-2 and TRBJ2-1; 8 nucleotides align to TRBD2. Germline V gene lookup returns CDR1 SGHAT and CDR2 FQNNGV. V shed 2 bases, J shed 7 bases, and the junction held 7 bases outside the gene matches. The CDR3 contains 15 residues. The CDR3 protein is CASSLIPGGPNEQFF. The CDR3 DNA sequence: TGTGCCAGCAGCTTAATACCGGGAGGGCCGAATGAGCAGTTCTTC. Full variable domain (outside the CDR3, taken from reference TRBV11-2 and TRBJ2-1): EAGVAQSPRYKIIEKRQSVAFWCNPISGHATLYWYQQILGQGPKLLIQFQNNGVVDDSQLPKDRFSAERLKGVDSTLKIQPAKLEDSAVYLCASSLIPGGPNEQFFGPGTRLTVL.

The CDR3 DNA reads TGCGCCAGCAGCTCCGGGACAGGGTATTACGAGCAGTACTTC. Protein product: CASSSGTGYYEQYF. The J gene is TRBJ2-7, the V gene TRBV10-1; 9 nucleotides match TRBD1. The CDR3 totals 14 residues. Trimming took 6 bases from V and 4 from J; bases not matched to a gene: 7. Germline lookup yields CDR1 WNHNN and CDR2 SYGVQD (reference sequence).

The chain joins TRBV19 to TRBJ2-2, with 7 bases lining up with TRBD2. This CDR3 region has 15 residues. The V segment lost 7 bases and the J segment 0 bases; nucleotides outside the gene matches: 5. Germline lookup yields CDR1 LNHDA and CDR2 SQIVND (reference sequence). CDR3 nucleotides: TGTGCCAGTAAGGAGCGGGGCGCGAACACCGGGGAGCTGTTTTTT. Amino acid sequence: CASKERGANTGELFF. The full variable domain, completed using reference TRBV19 and TRBJ2-2, is DGGITQSPKYLFRKEGQNVTLSCEQNLNHDAMYWYRQDPGQGLRLIYYSQIVNDFQKGDIAEGYSVSREKKESFPLTVTSAQKNPTAFYLCASKERGANTGELFFGEGSRLTVL.

This chain connects TRBV5-1 to TRBJ2-1; 14 nucleotides align to TRBD2. CDR1 is SGHRS and CDR2 is YFSETQ in the germline V gene. Unmatched junction bases numbered 3, after V lost 4 bases and J lost 9 bases. The CDR3 runs 14 residues. The CDR3 nucleotides read TGCGCCAGCAGCATGACTAGCGGGAGGGGTGAGCAGTTCTTC. The encoded protein is CASSMTSGRGEQFF.

The chain couples TRBV19 to TRBJ2-7; TRBD2 agrees at 8 bases. The V gene end was trimmed by 1 base and the J gene end by 0 bases; junction bases not matched to a gene: 2. The germline gives CDR1 LNHDA, CDR2 SQIVND (reference sequence). The CDR3 totals 15 residues. Written as DNA, the CDR3 is TGTGCCAGTAGTATAGCTAGCGGGTTCTCCTACGAGCAGTACTTC. Amino acids: CASSIASGFSYEQYF.

The rearrangement joins TRBV28 to TRBJ2-1; D unresolved. Germline CDR1 and CDR2: MDHEN and SYDVKM. Trimming removed 2 bases from V and 7 bases from J, with 18 bases in between. This CDR3 is built from 16 residues. CDR3 loop: CASSLETWAIFNEQFF. CDR3 in DNA: TGTGCCAGCAGTTTAGAAACTTGGGCCATCTTTAATGAGCAGTTCTTC.